Presented here are 10 T cell receptor beta chains from one specimen sequenced in a study of blood T cell repertoires in COVID-19. The method was immunoSEQ multiplex PCR; TCRdb's version includes in-frame clones alone and lacks a portion of them. The sample includes roughly 50,000 clones, about 90% of them seen just once. The sequencing sample was made of peripheral blood. Source of these receptors: a man at least 80 years old with acute or convalescent COVID-19.

J is TRBJ1-5 and V is TRBV28, with D perhaps TRBD1 (6 bases). This CDR3 has 15 residues. V was clipped by 5 bases and J by 2 bases, with 13 bases between them. Germline V CDR1 and CDR2: MDHEN, SYDVKM. CDR3 DNA: TGTGCCAGCAGTCTCCCACAGGGAGGCAATCAGCCCCAGCATTTT. Protein: CASSLPQGGNQPQHF.

This chain links TRBV19 with TRBJ1-2; 9 nucleotides line up with TRBD1. There are 14 residues in the CDR3. The trim removed 10 bases at V and 6 bases at J, leaving 12 bases unmatched. Germline V lookup: CDR1 LNHDA, CDR2 SQIVND (reference sequence). The CDR3 bases are TGTGCCACTACTACAGCCGGGACAGGGAATGGCTACACCTTC. This translates into CATTTAGTGNGYTF.

The chain employs TRBV10-2 and TRBJ2-2, with TRBD1 matching over 10 bases. V gave up 6 bases and J gave up 5 bases; unmatched junction bases: 6. Germline CDR1 reads WSHSY; CDR2 reads SAAADI. The CDR3 has 15 amino acids. The CDR3 DNA sequence: TGCGCCAGCAGGCGGACAGGGGGTGGAACCGGGGAGCTGTTTTTT. Protein sequence: CASRRTGGGTGELFF.

This clone appeared a few times. The chain employs TRBV9 and TRBJ2-2; tentatively, D is TRBD1 (5 bases). From germline, CDR1 is SGDLS and CDR2 YYNGEE. The V gene lost 3 bases and the J gene lost 5 bases, with 20 bases spanning the gap. The CDR3 covers 17 residues. Written as DNA, the CDR3 is TGTGCCAGCAGCGCCCACTTCAGGCATAAGGGGACCGGGGAGCTGTTTTTT. It yields the protein CASSAHFRHKGTGELFF. Combining the CDR3 with reference TRBV9 and TRBJ2-2 gives the whole variable domain DSGVTQTPKHLITATGQRVTLRCSPRSGDLSVYWYQQSLDQGLQFLIQYYNGEERAKGNILERFSAQQFPDLHSELNLSSLELGDSALYFCASSAHFRHKGTGELFFGEGSRLTVL.

This clone was detected once. The genes are TRBV30 and TRBJ2-1, with a tentative D call TRBD1 (5 bases). The CDR3 extends over 15 amino acids. V lost 4 bases, J lost 5 bases, and 18 bases lay in between. Germline CDR1 is GTSNPN and CDR2 is SVGIG (reference sequence). The CDR3 DNA reads TGTGCCTGGAAGGGTGGGCAGGGCCGTCACAATGAGCAGTTCTTC. Its translation is CAWKGGQGRHNEQFF.

V usage is TRBV9 and J usage is TRBJ2-5, with 15 bases matching TRBD2. The CDR3 has 14 residues. CDR1 is SGDLS, CDR2 YYNGEE, per germline. Losses at the gene ends were 3 bases for V and 9 bases for J; bases not matched to a gene: 3. In nucleotides, the CDR3 is TGTGCCAGCAGCGAGGGGACTAGCGGGGGGTCCCAGTACTTC. This gives the protein CASSEGTSGGSQYF.

The chain recombines TRBV7-3 with TRBJ2-3, with D maybe TRBD1 (6 bases). The germline V and J ends were trimmed by 4 bases and 0 bases, with 8 bases remaining between them. The CDR3 covers 14 residues. From germline, CDR1 is SGHTA and CDR2 FQGTGA. The chain's CDR3 is CASSYTGSTDTQYF. The CDR3 bases are TGTGCCAGCAGCTATACAGGGAGCACAGATACGCAGTATTTT.

The chain combines TRBV2 with TRBJ1-5; possibly TRBD1 for D (5 bases). CDR3 length: 11 residues. The germline V gene encodes CDR1 SNHLY and CDR2 FYNNEI. Trimming shortened V by 11 bases and J by 7 bases, and 12 bases separated the two germline ends. The CDR3 loop reads CACLRDQPQHF. The CDR3 coding sequence is TGTGCCTGTCTGCGGGACCAGCCCCAGCATTTT.

The V gene is TRBV5-8, the J gene TRBJ1-5, with 10 bases aligning to TRBD1. Germline CDR1 SGHTS, CDR2 YDEGEE. With 4 bases clipped from V and 4 bases from J, the junction kept 2 bases outside the gene matches. This CDR3 contains 14 residues. CDR3 protein: CASSQGQGNQPQHF. Here the CDR3 DNA reads TGTGCCAGCAGCCAGGGACAGGGGAATCAGCCCCAGCATTTT. The whole variable domain, filled in from reference TRBV5-8 and TRBJ1-5, reads EAGVTQSPTHLIKTRGQQATLRCSPISGHTSVYWYQQALGLGLQFLLWYDEGEERNRGNFPPRFSGRQFPNYSSELNVNALELEDSALYLCASSQGQGNQPQHFGDGTRLSIL.

J is TRBJ1-1 and V is TRBV4-2; TRBD1 might be the D (6 bases). CDR3 length: 14 residues. Trimming stripped 4 bases from V and 2 bases from J, with 11 bases between. The germline CDR1 and CDR2 sequences are LGHNA and YNFKEQ. CDR3 sequence reads: CASSPGTRNTEAFF. Here the CDR3 DNA reads TGTGCCAGCAGCCCTGGGACACGTAACACTGAAGCTTTCTTT.